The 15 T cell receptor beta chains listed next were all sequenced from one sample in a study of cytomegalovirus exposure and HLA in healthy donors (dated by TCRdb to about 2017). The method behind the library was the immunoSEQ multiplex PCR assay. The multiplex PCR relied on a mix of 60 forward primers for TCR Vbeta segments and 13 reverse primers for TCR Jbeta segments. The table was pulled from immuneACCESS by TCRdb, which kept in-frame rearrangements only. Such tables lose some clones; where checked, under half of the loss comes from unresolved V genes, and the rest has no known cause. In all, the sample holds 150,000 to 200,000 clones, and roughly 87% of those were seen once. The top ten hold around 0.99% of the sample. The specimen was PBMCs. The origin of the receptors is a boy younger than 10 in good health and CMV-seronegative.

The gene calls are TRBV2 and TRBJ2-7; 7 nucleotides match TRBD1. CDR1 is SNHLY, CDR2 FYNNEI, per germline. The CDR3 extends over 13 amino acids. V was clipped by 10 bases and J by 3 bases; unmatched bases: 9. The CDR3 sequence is CAIRDRYYYEQYF. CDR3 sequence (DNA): TGTGCCATCCGGGACAGATATTACTACGAGCAGTACTTC.

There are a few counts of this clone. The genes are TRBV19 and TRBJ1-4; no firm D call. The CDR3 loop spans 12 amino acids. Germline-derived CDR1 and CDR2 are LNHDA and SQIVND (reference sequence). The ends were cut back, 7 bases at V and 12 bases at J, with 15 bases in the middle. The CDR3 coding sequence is TGTGCCAGTACGGAGGGCCCCACACAACTGTTTTTT. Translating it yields CASTEGPTQLFF.

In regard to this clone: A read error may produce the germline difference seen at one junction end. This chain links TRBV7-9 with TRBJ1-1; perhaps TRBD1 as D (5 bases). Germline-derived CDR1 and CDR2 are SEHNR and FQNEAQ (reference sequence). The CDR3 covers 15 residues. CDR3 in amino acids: CSSSLFITGGAEAFF. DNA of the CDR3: TGTTCCAGCAGCTTATTTATCACGGGGGGTGCTGAAGCTTTCTTT.

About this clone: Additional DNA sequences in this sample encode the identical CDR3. CDR3 sequence reads: CASSFSSTDTQYF. Here the CDR3 DNA reads TGTGCCAGCAGTTTTAGTAGCACAGATACGCAGTATTTT. V and J are TRBV27 and TRBJ2-3; D remains ambiguous. Germline V gives CDR1 MNHEY, CDR2 SMNVEV (reference sequence). The CDR3 is 13 residues long. Trimming left V 3 bases short and J 0 bases short, with 4 bases between.

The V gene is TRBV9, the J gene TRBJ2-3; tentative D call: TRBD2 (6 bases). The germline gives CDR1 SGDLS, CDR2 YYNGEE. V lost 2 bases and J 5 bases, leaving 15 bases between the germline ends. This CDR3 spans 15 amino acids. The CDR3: CASSVSPGALDTQYF. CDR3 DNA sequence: TGTGCCAGCAGCGTTTCTCCGGGAGCCCTAGATACGCAGTATTTT.

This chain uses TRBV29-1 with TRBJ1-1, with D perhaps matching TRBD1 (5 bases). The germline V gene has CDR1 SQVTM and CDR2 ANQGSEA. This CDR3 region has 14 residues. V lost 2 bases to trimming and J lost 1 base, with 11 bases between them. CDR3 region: CSVESDRQNTEAFF. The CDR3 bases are TGCAGCGTTGAATCCGACAGACAGAACACTGAAGCTTTCTTT.

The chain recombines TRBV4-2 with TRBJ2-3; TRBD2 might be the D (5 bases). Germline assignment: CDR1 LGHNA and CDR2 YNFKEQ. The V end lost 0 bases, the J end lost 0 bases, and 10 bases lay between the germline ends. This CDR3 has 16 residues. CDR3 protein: CASSQDLWTSTDTQYF. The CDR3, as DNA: TGTGCCAGCAGCCAAGATTTATGGACTAGCACAGATACGCAGTATTTT.

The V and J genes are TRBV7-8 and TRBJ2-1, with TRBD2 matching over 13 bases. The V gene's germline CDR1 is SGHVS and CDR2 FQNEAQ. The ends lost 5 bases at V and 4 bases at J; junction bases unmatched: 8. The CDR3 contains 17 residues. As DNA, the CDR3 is TGTGCCAGCAGCCCTGGACTAGCGGGAGTTTCATACAATGAGCAGTTCTTC. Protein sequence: CASSPGLAGVSYNEQFF.

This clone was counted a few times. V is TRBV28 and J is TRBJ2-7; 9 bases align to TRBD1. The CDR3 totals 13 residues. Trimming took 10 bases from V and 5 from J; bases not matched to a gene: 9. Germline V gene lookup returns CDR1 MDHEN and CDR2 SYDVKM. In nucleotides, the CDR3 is TGTGCCATCAACCGGGACAGGGCGAACGAGCAGTACTTC. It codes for CAINRDRANEQYF.

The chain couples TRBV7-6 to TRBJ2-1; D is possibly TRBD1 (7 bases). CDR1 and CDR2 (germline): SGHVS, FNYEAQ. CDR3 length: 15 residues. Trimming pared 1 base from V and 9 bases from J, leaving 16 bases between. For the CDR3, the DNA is TGTGCCAGCAGCTTAGTAGGGCAGGGGGGAGGTGAGCAGTTCTTC. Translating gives CASSLVGQGGGEQFF.

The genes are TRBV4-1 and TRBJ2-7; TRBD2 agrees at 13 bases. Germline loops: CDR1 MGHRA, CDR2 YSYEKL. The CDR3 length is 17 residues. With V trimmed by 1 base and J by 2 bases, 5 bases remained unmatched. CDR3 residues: CASSQGDGLAGAYEQYF. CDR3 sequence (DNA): TGCGCCAGCAGCCAAGGCGACGGACTAGCGGGGGCCTACGAGCAGTACTTC.

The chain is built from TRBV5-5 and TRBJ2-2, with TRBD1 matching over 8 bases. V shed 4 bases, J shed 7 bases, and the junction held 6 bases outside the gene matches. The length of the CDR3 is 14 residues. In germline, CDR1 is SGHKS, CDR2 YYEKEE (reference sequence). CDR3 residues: CASSLAGGNGELFF. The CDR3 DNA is TGTGCCAGCAGCCTGGCAGGGGGCAACGGGGAGCTGTTTTTT. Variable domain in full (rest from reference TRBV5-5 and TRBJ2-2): DAGVTQSPTHLIKTRGQQVTLRCSPISGHKSVSWYQQVLGQGPQFIFQYYEKEERGRGNFPDRFSARQFPNYSSELNVNALLLGDSALYLCASSLAGGNGELFFGEGSRLTVL.

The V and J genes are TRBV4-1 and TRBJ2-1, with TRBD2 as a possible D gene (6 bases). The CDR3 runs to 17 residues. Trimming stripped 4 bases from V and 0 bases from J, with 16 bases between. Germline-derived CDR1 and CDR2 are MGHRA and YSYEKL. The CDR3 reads CASSPGGARGSYNEQFF. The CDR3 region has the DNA TGCGCCAGCAGCCCTGGAGGGGCAAGGGGCTCCTACAATGAGCAGTTCTTC.

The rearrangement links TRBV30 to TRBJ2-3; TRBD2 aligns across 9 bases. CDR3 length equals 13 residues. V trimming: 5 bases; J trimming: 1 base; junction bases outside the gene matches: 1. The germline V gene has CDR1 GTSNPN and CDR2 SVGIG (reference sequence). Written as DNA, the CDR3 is TGTGCCTGGGAGCGGGAGGGCACAGATACGCAGTATTTT. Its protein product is CAWEREGTDTQYF.

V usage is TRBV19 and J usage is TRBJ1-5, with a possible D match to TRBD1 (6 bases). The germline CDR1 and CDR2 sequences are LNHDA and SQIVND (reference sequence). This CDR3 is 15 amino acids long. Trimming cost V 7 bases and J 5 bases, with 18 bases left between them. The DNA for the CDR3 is TGTGCCAGTACCCGTCGAGGGGGTGCTGATCAGCCCCAGCATTTT. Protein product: CASTRRGGADQPQHF.